This is a list of T cell receptor beta chains from one sample in a study of shared clonotypes between healthy human individuals. Only in-frame clones appear in the TCRdb table, and some are missing; sequencing was by immunoSEQ multiplex PCR. The sample holds 1.4 million to 1.5 million clones; over 95% are singletons and the top ten take more than 0.9%. The sample was naive CD4+ T cells sorted from blood. The receptors were sampled from a man in his thirties or forties in good health. Each CDR3 is given with its conserved first and last residue. Fields, in order: clone size, J gene, D gene, V gene, CDR3 protein, CDR3 DNA. D genes are given only for firm matches. The size of a clone is reported for some rows only, either as once, few or many, or as a class for expanded clones.

NA | TRBJ2-2 | NA | TRBV9 | CASSTRPTGWNTGELFF | TGTGCCAGCAGCACCCGCCCGACAGGATGGAACACCGGGGAGCTGTTTTTT
NA | TRBJ2-3 | NA | TRBV4-1 | CASSQVRQSTDTQYF | TGCGCCAGCAGCCAAGTCCGGCAGAGCACAGATACGCAGTATTTT
once | TRBJ2-1 | NA | TRBV5-5 | CASSFGSGYNEQFF | TGTGCCAGCAGCTTCGGCTCGGGATACAATGAGCAGTTCTTC
NA | TRBJ2-5 | NA | TRBV18 | CASSPKYPPQETQYF | TGTGCCAGCTCACCAAAGTACCCGCCCCAAGAGACCCAGTACTTC
NA | TRBJ2-6 | NA | TRBV5-1 | CASSLLRSGANVLTF | TGCGCCAGCAGCCTGTTGAGGTCTGGGGCCAACGTCCTGACTTTC
NA | TRBJ1-5 | TRBD1 | TRBV19 | CASSILRGRDQPQHF | TGTGCCAGTAGTATCCTCAGGGGGCGGGATCAGCCCCAGCATTTT
NA | TRBJ2-1 | NA | TRBV4-1 | CASRPVLAYEQFF | TGCGCCAGCAGGCCTGTCCTAGCATATGAGCAGTTCTTC
NA | TRBJ2-2 | NA | TRBV9 | CASSGMGTNTGELFF | TGTGCCAGCAGCGGAATGGGGACGAACACCGGGGAGCTGTTTTTT
NA | TRBJ2-1 | NA | TRBV5-4 | CASSLGLEKDEQFF | TGTGCCAGCAGCTTGGGCCTAGAGAAGGATGAGCAGTTCTTC
NA | TRBJ2-7 | NA | TRBV6-6 | CASFRESSYEQYF | TGTGCCAGCTTCCGTGAGTCCTCCTACGAGCAGTACTTC
NA | TRBJ1-4 | NA | TRBV18 | CASSPPTPTTNEKLFF | TGTGCCAGCTCACCGCCCACACCTACAACTAATGAAAAACTGTTTTTT
NA | TRBJ1-2 | NA | TRBV18 | CASSPTDTQYGYTF | TGTGCCAGCTCACCAACGGACACCCAGTATGGCTACACCTTC
once | TRBJ1-4 | TRBD1 | TRBV18 | CASSAEPGQGGEKLFF | TGTGCCAGCTCAGCTGAACCGGGACAGGGCGGTGAAAAACTGTTTTTT
NA | TRBJ2-3 | NA | TRBV18 | CASSTTDTQYF | TGTGCCAGCTCAACTACCGATACGCAGTATTTT
NA | TRBJ1-4 | NA | TRBV27 | CASSLSGEGWANEKLFF | TGTGCCAGCAGTTTATCAGGGGAAGGGTGGGCTAATGAAAAACTGTTTTTT
NA | TRBJ2-5 | NA | TRBV5-1 | CASSWGSEETQYF | TGCGCCAGCAGCTGGGGAAGTGAAGAGACCCAGTACTTC
NA | TRBJ2-5 | NA | TRBV10-1 | CASSESGSRETQYF | TGCGCCAGCAGTGAGTCAGGATCAAGAGAGACCCAGTACTTC
NA | TRBJ2-7 | TRBD1 | TRBV7-9 | CASSYATGDPTYEQYF | TGTGCCAGCAGCTACGCGACAGGGGACCCGACCTACGAGCAGTACTTC
few | TRBJ2-7 | TRBD1 | TRBV5-1 | CASSPGQGVYGEQYF | TGCGCCAGCAGCCCCGGACAGGGGGTCTACGGAGAGCAGTACTTC
NA | TRBJ2-2 | NA | TRBV10-1 | CASSEFTPSSTGELFF | TGCGCCAGCAGTGAGTTCACTCCCTCGAGCACCGGGGAGCTGTTTTTT
NA | TRBJ2-3 | NA | TRBV30 | CAWRRGWQVDTQYF | TGTGCCTGGAGACGGGGGTGGCAGGTGGATACGCAGTATTTT
NA | TRBJ1-1 | TRBD1 | TRBV6-5 | CASRTGGAEAFF | TGTGCCAGCAGAACAGGGGGCGCGGAAGCTTTCTTT
once | TRBJ2-3 | NA | TRBV5-1 | CASSLAPSDTQYF | TGCGCCAGCAGCTTGGCCCCCTCAGATACGCAGTATTTT
NA | TRBJ1-5 | NA | TRBV28 | CASSVRTASQPQHF | TGTGCCAGCAGCGTAAGGACAGCGAGCCAGCCCCAGCATTTT
NA | TRBJ2-4 | TRBD1 | TRBV18 | CASSRDRAKNIQYF | TGTGCCAGCTCACGGGACAGAGCCAAAAACATTCAGTACTTC
NA | TRBJ2-1 | TRBD2 | TRBV9 | CASSVSGSVYNEQFF | TGTGCCAGCAGCGTGAGCGGGAGCGTTTACAATGAGCAGTTCTTC
NA | TRBJ2-3 | NA | TRBV7-6 | CASSLGTGGNPDTQYF | TGTGCCAGCAGCTTAGGGACAGGCGGGAACCCAGATACGCAGTATTTT
once | TRBJ2-5 | NA | TRBV9 | CASSLVASETQYF | TGTGCCAGCAGTCTCGTAGCCTCGGAGACCCAGTACTTC
once | TRBJ2-3 | NA | TRBV2 | CASTLLAITDTQYF | TGTGCCAGCACCCTACTAGCCATCACAGATACGCAGTATTTT
NA | TRBJ2-7 | TRBD2 | TRBV18 | CASSRSGLAGGSYEQYF | TGTGCCAGCTCACGTTCGGGACTAGCGGGAGGCTCCTACGAGCAGTACTTC
NA | TRBJ2-2 | TRBD2 | TRBV5-1 | CASTPPASGNPGELFF | TGCGCCAGCACACCGCCTGCTAGCGGGAACCCCGGGGAGCTGTTTTTT
once | TRBJ1-2 | NA | TRBV7-2 | CASSLTAGGGYTF | TGTGCCAGCAGCTTAACGGCGGGAGGCGGCTACACCTTC
NA | TRBJ1-3 | NA | TRBV6-5 | CASSYRTAGNTIYF | TGTGCCAGCAGTTACCGAACAGCCGGAAACACCATATATTTT
NA | TRBJ2-3 | TRBD2 | TRBV4-1 | CASSQYGSGGSSDTQYF | TGCGCCAGCAGCCAATATGGTAGCGGGGGCTCCTCAGATACGCAGTATTTT
once | TRBJ2-1 | TRBD1 | TRBV4-2 | CASSLNRDRAYNEQFF | TGTGCCAGCAGCCTCAACCGGGACAGGGCATACAATGAGCAGTTCTTC
once | TRBJ2-7 | NA | TRBV6-1 | CASSEAKAYEQYF | TGTGCCAGCAGTGAAGCCAAGGCCTACGAGCAGTACTTC
NA | TRBJ1-1 | NA | TRBV20-1 | CSASQNAQAFF | TGCAGTGCTAGTCAAAACGCCCAAGCTTTCTTT
NA | TRBJ1-2 | NA | TRBV29-1 | CSVEPRQVPDLGGYTF | TGCAGCGTTGAGCCGAGGCAGGTTCCTGATCTGGGTGGCTACACCTTC
NA | TRBJ1-3 | NA | TRBV30 | CAWSVIGDYGNTIYF | TGTGCCTGGAGTGTTATTGGGGATTATGGAAACACCATATATTTT
NA | TRBJ2-2 | NA | TRBV25-1 | CASTPRGGDTGELFF | TGTGCCAGCACCCCCCGAGGTGGGGACACCGGGGAGCTGTTTTTT
NA | TRBJ1-5 | NA | TRBV18 | CASSPSENQPQHF | TGTGCCAGCTCACCGTCGGAGAATCAGCCCCAGCATTTT
once | TRBJ1-1 | TRBD1 | TRBV19 | CASSIALTGGGEAFF | TGTGCCAGTAGTATTGCTCTAACAGGGGGCGGAGAAGCTTTCTTT
NA | TRBJ2-5 | TRBD1 | TRBV5-6 | CASSADRGRQETQYF | TGTGCCAGCAGCGCGGACAGGGGGAGACAAGAGACCCAGTACTTC
NA | TRBJ1-1 | NA | TRBV9 | CASSGPVDTEAFF | TGTGCCAGCAGCGGCCCTGTAGACACTGAAGCTTTCTTT
NA | TRBJ1-3 | NA | TRBV27 | CASSSGGPGNTIYF | TGTGCCAGCTCCTCAGGAGGACCTGGAAACACCATATATTTT